The rows below give T cell receptor beta chains drawn from one sample of a study of blood T cell repertoires in COVID-19. The repertoire was sequenced with immunoSEQ multiplex PCR; TCRdb's copy has only in-frame clones and lacks some. The sample records under 200,000 clones, approximately 86% being singletons. Sequenced: peripheral blood. These receptors were obtained from a man between 65 and 85 years old with active or convalescent COVID-19. Each CDR3 is given without its conserved first and last residue.

J | V | CDR3
TRBJ2-7 | TRBV18 | ASSPLQSYEQY
TRBJ1-4 | TRBV5-4 | ASSITGGNEKLF
TRBJ2-3 | TRBV7-2 | ASSLGGGPTDTQY
TRBJ1-4 | TRBV30 | AWSDSATNEKLF
TRBJ1-2 | TRBV6-2/TRBV6-3 | ASSYPVNYGYT
TRBJ2-2 | TRBV5-5 | ASSFAGTNTGELF
TRBJ1-1 | TRBV10-3 | AISESGGLTEAF
TRBJ2-7 | TRBV19 | ASSIALQGTYEQY
TRBJ2-2 | TRBV5-1 | ASSPGTGNTGELF
TRBJ1-1 | TRBV28 | ASSSTGGNTEAF
TRBJ1-6 | TRBV19 | ASSMAQGSSPLH
TRBJ2-7 | TRBV7-2 | ASSVSGTGNYEQY
TRBJ2-5 | TRBV15 | ATSRTSGVQETQY
TRBJ2-2 | TRBV28 | ASSEISGTGTGELF
TRBJ1-5 | TRBV28 | ASSLRQGRGNQPQH
TRBJ1-2 | TRBV5-1 | ASSLSGMGGYGYT
TRBJ2-3 | TRBV28 | ASSFGGRTDTQY
TRBJ1-2 | TRBV4-3 | ASSPTNRDGYT
TRBJ2-4 | TRBV5-1 | ASSYASGGLSKNIQY
TRBJ2-7 | TRBV28 | ASSFLHAGEQY
TRBJ1-3 | TRBV6-6 | ASGQVSGNTIY
TRBJ2-5 | TRBV2 | ASSEIGSLGETQY
TRBJ1-1 | TRBV20-1 | SASRGQHGPNTEAF
TRBJ1-4 | TRBV5-1 | ASSANPGQAEKLF
TRBJ2-2 | TRBV2 | ASMGTGATGELF
TRBJ2-7 | TRBV3-1/TRBV3-2 | ASSQDLGRSEQY
TRBJ2-5 | TRBV6-5 | ASSQLATGKETQY
TRBJ2-3 | TRBV29-1 | SVDRGLLDTQY